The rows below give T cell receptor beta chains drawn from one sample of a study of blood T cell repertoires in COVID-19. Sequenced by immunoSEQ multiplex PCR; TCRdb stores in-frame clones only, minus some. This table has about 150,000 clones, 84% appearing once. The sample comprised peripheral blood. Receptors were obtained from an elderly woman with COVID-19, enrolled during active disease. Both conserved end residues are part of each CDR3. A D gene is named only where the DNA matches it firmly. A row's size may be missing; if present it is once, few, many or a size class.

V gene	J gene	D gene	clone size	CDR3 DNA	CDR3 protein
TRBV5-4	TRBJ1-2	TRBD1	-	TGTGCCAGCAGTCCCCCGGACAGGGTTGATGGCTACACCTTC	CASSPPDRVDGYTF
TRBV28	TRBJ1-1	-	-	TGTGCCAGCAGTTTGGACAGTGTAAAGAGTGAAGCTTTCTTT	CASSLDSVKSEAFF
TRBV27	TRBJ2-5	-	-	TGTGCCAGCAGCCGTTGGGCACTAGAGACCGAACAAGAGACCCAGTACTTC	CASSRWALETEQETQYF
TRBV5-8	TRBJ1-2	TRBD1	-	TGTGCCAGCAGCTTGGGGACAGGGGGCACCTATGGCTACACCTTC	CASSLGTGGTYGYTF
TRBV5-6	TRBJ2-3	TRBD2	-	TGTGCCAGCAGCTCGTCGGGACTAGGAGGAGATACGCAGTATTTT	CASSSSGLGGDTQYF
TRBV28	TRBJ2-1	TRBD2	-	TGTGCCAGCAGTACAACTAGCGGGAGGGCGGGTGAGCAGTTCTTC	CASSTTSGRAGEQFF
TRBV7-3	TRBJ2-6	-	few	TGTGCCAGCAGCATCAACAGGGCCTCCGGGGCCAACGTCCTGACTTTC	CASSINRASGANVLTF
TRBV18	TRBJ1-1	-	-	TGTGCCAGCTCACCACTACAGGGCGGAGGCACTGAAGCTTTCTTT	CASSPLQGGGTEAFF
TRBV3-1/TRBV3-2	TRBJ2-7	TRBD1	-	TGTGCCAGCAGCTACAGGGGCTTGTCCTACGAGCAGTACTTC	CASSYRGLSYEQYF
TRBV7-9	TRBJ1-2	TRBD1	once	TGTGCCAGCAGCCTCCATCAGGGGGCCCTGGGTGGCTACACCTTC	CASSLHQGALGGYTF
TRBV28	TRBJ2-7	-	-	TGTGCCAGCAGCCTTGCGGTCAAAGAGCAGTACTTC	CASSLAVKEQYF
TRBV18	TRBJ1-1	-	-	TGTGCCAGCTCACCGGTCGGGGGTCTCGGCACTGAAGCTTTCTTT	CASSPVGGLGTEAFF
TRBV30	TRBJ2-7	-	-	TGTGCCTGGAGTGTTCTGGGGCTTAGCTCCTACGAGCAGTACTTC	CAWSVLGLSSYEQYF
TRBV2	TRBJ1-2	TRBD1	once	TGTGCCAGCGGACAGGGGGTCTATGGCTACACCTTC	CASGQGVYGYTF
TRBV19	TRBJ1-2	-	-	TGTGCCAGTAGTAACCCTGCCAGGCTCTATGGCTACACCTTC	CASSNPARLYGYTF
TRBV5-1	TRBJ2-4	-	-	TGCGCCAGCAGCTTGGTGACAGGAGACCCCGTAGCCAAAAACATTCAGTACTTC	CASSLVTGDPVAKNIQYF
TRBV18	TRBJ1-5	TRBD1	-	TGTGCCAGCTCACCGGACAGGGGTAGCCAGCCCCAGCATTTT	CASSPDRGSQPQHF
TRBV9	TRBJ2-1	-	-	TGTGCCAGCAGCGTGGACAGAGCGACCTACAATGAGCAGTTCTTC	CASSVDRATYNEQFF
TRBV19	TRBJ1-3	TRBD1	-	TGTGCCAGTAGTATTTATCCAGGGGGCAGCTCTGGAAACACCATATATTTT	CASSIYPGGSSGNTIYF
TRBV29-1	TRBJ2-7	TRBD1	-	TGCAGCGTTGAACAGGGGGCGCGGAACGAGCAGTACTTC	CSVEQGARNEQYF
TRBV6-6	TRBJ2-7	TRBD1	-	TGTGCCAGCAGTCAAAGACAGGGGGGCACATCACCCTACGAGCAGTACTTC	CASSQRQGGTSPYEQYF
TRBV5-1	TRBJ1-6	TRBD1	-	TGCGCCAGCAGCTTGGCCGGGACAGGGAGATCACCCCTCCACTTT	CASSLAGTGRSPLHF
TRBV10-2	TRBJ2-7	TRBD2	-	TGCGCCAGCAGGGTGACTAGCGGAGCTCACCCCTACGAGCAGTACTTC	CASRVTSGAHPYEQYF
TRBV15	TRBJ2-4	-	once	TGTGCCACCAGCAGACAACCCGGGACATTGACCAAAAACATTCAGTACTTC	CATSRQPGTLTKNIQYF
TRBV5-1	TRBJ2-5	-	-	TGCGCCAGCAGCGCCCGGGGACAAGAGACCCAGTACTTC	CASSARGQETQYF
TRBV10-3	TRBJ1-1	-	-	TGTGCCATCAAATTGAGCACTGAAGCTTTCTTT	CAIKLSTEAFF
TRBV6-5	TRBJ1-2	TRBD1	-	TGTGCCAGCAGTTACACCGGACAGGGAGTGTCTCACACCTTC	CASSYTGQGVSHTF
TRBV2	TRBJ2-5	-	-	TGTGCCAGCAGGGGGGGCCAAGAGACCCAGTACTTC	CASRGGQETQYF
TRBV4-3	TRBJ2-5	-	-	TGCGCCAGCAGCCAAGATGGGGTGCCGGGGGAGACCCAGTACTTC	CASSQDGVPGETQYF
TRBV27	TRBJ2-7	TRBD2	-	TGTGCCAGCAGGACTAGCGGCATCCACGAGCAGTACTTC	CASRTSGIHEQYF
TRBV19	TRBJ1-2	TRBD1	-	TGTGCCAGTAGTCTCCGGACAGGGGGGGGCTATGGCTACACCTTC	CASSLRTGGGYGYTF
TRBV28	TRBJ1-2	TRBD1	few	TGTGCCAGCAAGATCGGGACAGGGTACGGCTACACCTTC	CASKIGTGYGYTF
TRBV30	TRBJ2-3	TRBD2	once	TGTGCCTGGGCTGTGAGGGCGGGGGTCACAGATACGCAGTATTTT	CAWAVRAGVTDTQYF
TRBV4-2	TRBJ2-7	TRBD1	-	TGTGCCAGCAGACTGACAGGGGGAGGTGAGCAGTACTTC	CASRLTGGGEQYF
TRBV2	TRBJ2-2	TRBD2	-	TGTGCCAGCAGTTCGACTAGCGGCTTTACCGGGGAGCTGTTTTTT	CASSSTSGFTGELFF
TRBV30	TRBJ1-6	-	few	TGTGCCTATAAACCCGCGGGGAGCTCCTATAATTCACCCCTCCACTTT	CAYKPAGSSYNSPLHF
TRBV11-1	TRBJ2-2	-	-	TGTGCCAGCAGCTTAGGGTCGGGGTACACCGGGGAGCTGTTTTTT	CASSLGSGYTGELFF
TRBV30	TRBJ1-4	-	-	TGTGCCTGGATGGAACAGAGTGAAAAACTGTTTTTT	CAWMEQSEKLFF
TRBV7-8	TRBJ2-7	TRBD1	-	TGTGCCAGCAGCTTAGGTAGGGGGCCGCTCCCCTCCTACGAGCAGTACTTC	CASSLGRGPLPSYEQYF
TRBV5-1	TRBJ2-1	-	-	TGCGCCAGCAGCTCCCCCAAACAGATCGGGACTCCCGTTTCCTACAATGAGCAGTTCTTC	CASSSPKQIGTPVSYNEQFF
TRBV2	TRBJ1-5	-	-	TGTGCCAGCAGTGACAGGGGTGGTCAGCCCCAGCATTTT	CASSDRGGQPQHF
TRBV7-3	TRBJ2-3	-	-	TGTGCCAGCAGCTTAACGGGGGGGGCCCCAGATACGCAGTATTTT	CASSLTGGAPDTQYF
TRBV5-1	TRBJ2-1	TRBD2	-	TGCGCCAGCAGCTTGCAAGCGGGAGGGCCTGAGCAGTTCTTC	CASSLQAGGPEQFF
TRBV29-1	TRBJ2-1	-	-	TGCAGCGCTGATCGAGGGCCTGAGCAGTTCTTC	CSADRGPEQFF
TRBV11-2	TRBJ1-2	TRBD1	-	TGTGCCAGCAGCTTAGAACAGGGGTATTACACCTTC	CASSLEQGYYTF
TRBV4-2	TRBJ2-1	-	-	TGTGCCAGCAGCCTCTTCCGGGACTCCCTCGGTGAGCAGTTCTTC	CASSLFRDSLGEQFF
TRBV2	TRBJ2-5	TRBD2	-	TGTGCCAGCAGCCCCATGCGGGGGCAAGAGACCCAGTACTTC	CASSPMRGQETQYF
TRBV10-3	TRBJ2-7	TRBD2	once	TGTGCCATCAGTCCGGGACTACCAAAAAACGAGCAGTACTTC	CAISPGLPKNEQYF
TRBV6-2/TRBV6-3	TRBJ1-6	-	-	TGTGCCAGCAGTTACGGGCAGACCTATAATTCACCCCTCCACTTT	CASSYGQTYNSPLHF
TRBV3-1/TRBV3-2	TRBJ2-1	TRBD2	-	TGTGCCAGTCAGCCCCGAATAGCGGGAAATATCAATGAGCAGTTCTTC	CASQPRIAGNINEQFF
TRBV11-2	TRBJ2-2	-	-	TGTGCCAGCAGCTTAGGGACGGGGTGGGCCGGGGAGCTGTTTTTT	CASSLGTGWAGELFF
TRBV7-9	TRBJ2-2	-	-	TGTGCCAGCAGGATCGACTTGGGGGAGCTGTTTTTT	CASRIDLGELFF
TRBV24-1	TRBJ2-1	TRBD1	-	TGTGCCACCAGTGACCCCGGGACAGGGGTACATGAGCAGTTCTTC	CATSDPGTGVHEQFF
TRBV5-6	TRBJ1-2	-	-	TGTGCCAGCAGCTTGTATCTCTTGGGCTACACCTTC	CASSLYLLGYTF
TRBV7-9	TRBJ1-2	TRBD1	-	TGTGCCAGCAGCGTCGGACAGGGTGGCTACACCTTC	CASSVGQGGYTF
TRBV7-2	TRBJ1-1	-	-	TGTGCCAGCAGCTTAACGGGAGCTGAAGCTTTCTTT	CASSLTGAEAFF
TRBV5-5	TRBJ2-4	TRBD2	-	TGTGCCAGCAGTCCCGGACTAGCGGGGGGCCTAGCCAAAAACATTCAGTACTTC	CASSPGLAGGLAKNIQYF
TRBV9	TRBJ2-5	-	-	TGTGCCAGCAGCGTAAGCGGAACTAAACAAGAGACCCAGTACTTC	CASSVSGTKQETQYF